The table lists the clone carrying this T cell receptor (beta chain) with many counts. There are 14 residues in the CDR3. J gave up 2 bases and V 4 bases, and 3 bases lay outside the gene matches. CDR1 is SGDLS, CDR2 YYNGEE, per germline. The sample originates from a study of T cells of healthy individuals. TCRdb redid the calling of the 5' RACE reads with MiXCR, one entry per CDR3 protein. The sample yields about 96,000 distinct CDR3 sequences, about 16% seen once. The J gene is TRBJ2-7, the V gene TRBV9; 10 bases align to TRBD1. The sequence came from a human donor in good health. CDR3 in amino acids: CASSPGQGAYEQYF. Written as DNA, the CDR3 is TGTGCCAGCAGCCCCGGACAGGGGGCCTACGAGCAGTACTTC.